This T cell receptor beta chain was retrieved from a study of identical twins. This clonotype was counted between two and nine times. The target antigen is unknown. It was template switching that added a universal primer site, and there were unique molecular identifiers on the cDNA. TCRdb analysed the 5' RACE reads with MiXCR anew, one entry per CDR3 protein. The sample yields roughly 1.6 million distinct CDR3 sequences, around 29% seen once. The study, taken as a whole, reports: Alpha sequences out of frame and shared by twins had excess low generation probability.

CDR1 is DFQATT and CDR2 is SNEGSKA in the germline V gene (reference sequence). This CDR3 is built from 13 residues. Trimming took 5 bases from V and 4 from J, leaving 12 bases between them. Sequenced input: cord blood. This sequence was found in a newborn girl in good health. The J gene is TRBJ1-5, the V gene TRBV20-1; TRBD1 is a possible D gene (6 bases). The CDR3 DNA is TGCAGTGCTGGACAGTCCGATAATCAGCCCCAGCATTTT. Translated, it gives CSAGQSDNQPQHF.